Following are 18 T cell receptor beta chains from one sample sequenced in a study of OX40 agonist ivuxolimab in advanced cancers. Sequencing was performed with immunoSEQ multiplex PCR; in TCRdb, only in-frame clones are kept and a portion is missing. The table records over 100,000 clones, 80% to 90% of them present only once. The sequencing used CD4+ or CD8+ T cells sorted from blood, collected in a trial of the OX40 agonist ivuxolimab. Receptor source: an adult with an advanced solid tumor such as melanoma, head and neck, liver or kidney cancer.

V usage is TRBV7-6 and J usage is TRBJ2-7; D gene unclear. The germline V gene has CDR1 SGHVS and CDR2 FNYEAQ. V was cut by 2 bases and J by 5 bases, with 13 bases left in between. The CDR3 has 14 residues. DNA of the CDR3: TGTGCCAGCAGCTTAAATTCGCGACGGAACGAGCAGTACTTC. Residues: CASSLNSRRNEQYF.

The chain is built from TRBV7-2 and TRBJ1-1; possibly TRBD1 for D (6 bases). Trimming removed 3 bases at V and 0 bases at J, with 17 bases between. The germline V gene encodes CDR1 SGHTA and CDR2 FQGNSA. The CDR3 is 17 amino acids. CDR3: CASSLYSAGGLNTEAFF. CDR3 sequence (DNA): TGTGCCAGCAGCTTGTACAGTGCTGGGGGCCTGAACACTGAAGCTTTCTTT.

This chain connects TRBV7-2 to TRBJ2-1; 11 nucleotides agree with TRBD2. With 5 bases clipped from V and 7 bases from J, the junction kept 7 bases outside the gene matches. This CDR3 region has 15 residues. The germline gives CDR1 SGHTA, CDR2 FQGNSA. The CDR3 DNA sequence: TGTGCCAGCAGCAATACCTTAGCGGGGGGGAATGAGCAGTTCTTC. Protein: CASSNTLAGGNEQFF.

This rearrangement joins TRBV11-2 to TRBJ2-5; the D call may be TRBD1 or TRBD2 (5 bases each). This CDR3 comprises 13 residues. Trimming stripped 2 bases from V and 5 bases from J, with 9 bases between. The V gene's germline CDR1 is SGHAT and CDR2 FQNNGV. Here the CDR3 DNA reads TGTGCCAGCAGCTTAACGGGGCTCGAGACCCAGTACTTC. Residues: CASSLTGLETQYF.

Concerning this clone: Mismatch with germline at one junction end may stem from a read error. This chain connects TRBV5-1 to TRBJ1-1, with D perhaps matching TRBD1 (5 bases). The CDR3 consists of 13 residues. The germline CDR1 and CDR2 sequences are SGHRS and YFSETQ. For the CDR3, the DNA is TGCGCCAGCAGCTTGGAAGGGACCGTTTCTTGGGCTTTT. Its protein is CASSLEGTVSWAF.

This sequence joins TRBV2 and TRBJ2-6; 9 bases are a match to TRBD1. Germline values: CDR1 SNHLY, CDR2 FYNNEI. The length of the CDR3 is 14 residues. V shed 9 bases and J 4 bases; nucleotides not matched to a gene: 4. The CDR3 is CARDRGTGANVLTF. DNA of the CDR3: TGTGCCAGAGACAGGGGGACGGGGGCCAACGTCCTGACTTTC.

CDR3 region: CASSIRGLGKETQYF. CDR3 coding DNA: TGTGCCAGCAGCATCCGGGGCCTCGGTAAAGAGACCCAGTACTTC. V is TRBV7-2 and J is TRBJ2-5; the D call may be TRBD1 or TRBD2 (5 bases each). Trimming removed 5 bases from V and 3 bases from J, with 16 bases in between. The CDR3 is 15 amino acids. Germline values: CDR1 SGHTA, CDR2 FQGNSA.

The gene calls are TRBV10-3 and TRBJ1-2; 10 bases fit TRBD1. The germline CDR1 and CDR2 sequences are ENHRY and SYGVKD. Trimming cost V 3 bases and J 0 bases; bases outside gene matches: 16. The CDR3 runs to 20 residues. DNA of the CDR3: TGTGCCATCAGTGATTTGCGAAGCTTCGGACAGGGGGTTCCTAACTATGGCTACACCTTC. It codes for CAISDLRSFGQGVPNYGYTF.

This chain uses TRBV7-2 with TRBJ1-1, with D uncertain. Germline V gives CDR1 SGHTA, CDR2 FQGNSA. This CDR3 is 14 amino acids long. V gave up 5 bases and J gave up 1 base, with 11 bases separating them. CDR3 loop: CASSPARGNTEAFF. The CDR3, as DNA: TGTGCCAGCAGCCCCGCTCGAGGGAACACTGAAGCTTTCTTT.

This rearrangement joins TRBV2 to TRBJ2-3; D assignment may be TRBD1 or TRBD2 (7 bases each). Germline CDR1 SNHLY, CDR2 FYNNEI. The V end lost 8 bases, the J end lost 3 bases, and 18 bases lay between the germline ends. The CDR3 has 15 amino acids. CDR3 in amino acids: CASQGEAGQTDTQYF. CDR3 DNA sequence: TGTGCCAGCCAAGGGGAAGCGGGACAGACAGATACGCAGTATTTT.

The genes are TRBV10-3 and TRBJ2-5; D is undetermined. Trimming stripped 10 bases from V and 3 bases from J, with 15 bases between. This CDR3 comprises 13 residues. The germline V gene encodes CDR1 ENHRY and CDR2 SYGVKD. CDR3 nucleotide sequence: TGTGCCACCAAAGGACCGGCTGAAGAGACCCAGTACTTC. Protein product: CATKGPAEETQYF.

The chain is built from TRBV28 and TRBJ2-5; D unresolved. CDR3 length equals 13 residues. Germline CDR1 MDHEN, CDR2 SYDVKM. V lost 8 bases, J lost 2 bases, and 12 bases lay in between. CDR3 sequence reads: CASYTPPQETQYF. CDR3 sequence (DNA): TGTGCCAGCTATACCCCGCCTCAAGAGACCCAGTACTTC.

In DNA form, the CDR3 reads TGTGCCAGCAGCGTACGCGGGGCGTACCAAGAGACCCAGTACTTC. Translation: CASSVRGAYQETQYF. The gene calls are TRBV9 and TRBJ2-5, with D possibly being TRBD2 (6 bases). Germline V gene data show CDR1 as SGDLS and CDR2 as YYNGEE. CDR3 length: 15 residues. Trimming stripped 1 base from V and 0 bases from J, with 10 bases between. Supplemented by reference TRBV9 and TRBJ2-5, the full variable domain reads DSGVTQTPKHLITATGQRVTLRCSPRSGDLSVYWYQQSLDQGLQFLIQYYNGEERAKGNILERFSAQQFPDLHSELNLSSLELGDSALYFCASSVRGAYQETQYFGPGTRLLVL.

The V gene is TRBV29-1, the J gene TRBJ1-2; D uncertain. Trimming stripped 5 bases from V and 2 bases from J, with 12 bases between. This CDR3 spans 13 amino acids. Germline CDR1 is SQVTM and CDR2 is ANQGSEA. Written as DNA, the CDR3 is TGCAGCGTTCCCCAACAAGAGAACTATGGCTACACCTTC. It yields the protein CSVPQQENYGYTF.

The J gene is TRBJ2-5, the V gene TRBV7-2, with 11 bases lining up with TRBD2. The J call may be in error: the DNA end matches TRBJ2-7 better. Germline V lookup: CDR1 SGHTA, CDR2 FQGNSA. The CDR3 length is 15 residues. CDR3 residues: CASSLGLAGSYEQYF. CDR3 bases: TGTGCCAGCAGCTTAGGACTAGCGGGGAGTTACGAGCAGTACTTC.

V usage is TRBV27 and J usage is TRBJ1-6; D ambiguous. Trimming shortened V by 5 bases and J by 1 base, and 12 bases separated the two germline ends. Germline CDR1 and CDR2: MNHEY and SMNVEV (reference sequence). This CDR3 has 16 residues. Here the CDR3 DNA reads TGTGCCAGCAGTCCCACCCGGCTTTCCTATAATTCACCCCTCCACTTT. This codes for CASSPTRLSYNSPLHF.

V and J are TRBV11-2 and TRBJ1-5, with 7 positions matching TRBD1. The CDR3 is made up of 13 amino acids. CDR1 is SGHAT and CDR2 is FQNNGV in the germline V gene. The ends lost 5 bases at V and 6 bases at J; junction bases unmatched: 4. The CDR3 region is CASSPSGGQPQHF. Written as DNA, the CDR3 is TGTGCCAGCAGCCCGTCAGGGGGTCAGCCCCAGCATTTT.

This chain uses TRBV30 with TRBJ1-2, with a weak D call TRBD1 (6 bases). This CDR3 has 14 amino acids. Germline CDR1 is GTSNPN and CDR2 is SVGIG (reference sequence). CDR3 in DNA: TGTGCTACGACCGGGCAGGGGCTCAACTATGGCTACACCTTC. Its protein product is CATTGQGLNYGYTF.